These 23 T cell receptor beta chains share one sample of origin, sequenced in a study of blood T cell repertoires in COVID-19. Method: immunoSEQ multiplex PCR; TCRdb's copy keeps in-frame clones and lacks some. The sample contains some 200,000 clones, around 95% of which appear only once. The source material was peripheral blood. Source of these receptors: a man aged 25 to 40 with COVID-19, enrolled during active disease.

V gene TRBV14 combines with J gene TRBJ2-5; 9 bases align to TRBD1. CDR1 and CDR2 from the germline V gene are SGHDN and FVKESK. The junction had 5 bases not matched to a gene; V was cut back by 4 bases and J by 5 bases. The CDR3 is 14 amino acids. The CDR3 DNA reads TGTGCCAGCAGCCTCACAGGGGGCCTGGAGACCCAGTACTTC. It is translated as CASSLTGGLETQYF.

The chain is built from TRBV5-1 and TRBJ1-5; tentative D call: TRBD1 (6 bases). V lost 0 bases and J lost 5, with 9 bases in between. The CDR3 consists of 14 residues. CDR1 and CDR2 from the germline V gene are SGHRS and YFSETQ. The CDR3 bases are TGCGCCAGCAGCTTGGGGACAGAGTATCAGCCCCAGCATTTT. It is translated as CASSLGTEYQPQHF.

The chain links TRBV6-6 to TRBJ1-2, with TRBD1 matching over 7 bases. The germline V gene encodes CDR1 MNHNY and CDR2 SVGAGI (reference sequence). The CDR3 consists of 13 residues. J was trimmed by 3 bases and V by 4 bases; bases with no gene match: 2. CDR3 sequence: CASSSQGDYGYTF. The CDR3 DNA is TGTGCCAGCAGTTCTCAGGGGGACTATGGCTACACCTTC.

The rearrangement uses TRBV4-1 and TRBJ1-3, with TRBD1 matching over 9 bases. This CDR3 has 18 residues. With 1 base clipped from V and 5 bases from J, the junction kept 12 bases outside the gene matches. Germline-derived CDR1 and CDR2 are MGHRA and YSYEKL. CDR3 DNA sequence: TGCGCCAGCAGCCAAGTCCCGGGACAGGGAGGAGAAAGAAACACCATATATTTT. Its protein is CASSQVPGQGGERNTIYF.

The CDR3 coding sequence is TGTGCCAGCTCACCGTCTAGCGGGACGCACTACGAGCAGTACTTC. Translated: CASSPSSGTHYEQYF. The gene calls are TRBV18 and TRBJ2-7; 9 bases line up with TRBD2. The V gene's germline CDR1 is KGHSH and CDR2 LQKENI. Unmatched junction bases numbered 6, after V lost 3 bases and J lost 3 bases. This CDR3 region has 15 residues.

In its sample, this clone was seen once. The rearrangement joins TRBV7-2 to TRBJ1-3, with no clear D. The CDR3 has 13 amino acids. Germline V CDR1 and CDR2: SGHTA, FQGNSA. V was trimmed by 6 bases and J by 2 bases, leaving 8 bases between them. The CDR3, as DNA: TGTGCCAGCAGACCGGGGACTGGAAACACCATATATTTT. Translation: CASRPGTGNTIYF.

J is TRBJ1-4 and V is TRBV7-9, with D unresolved. V was clipped by 0 bases and J by 2 bases, with 16 bases between them. The CDR3 runs 18 residues. Germline V gives CDR1 SEHNR, CDR2 FQNEAQ (reference sequence). CDR3 in DNA: TGTGCCAGCAGCTTAGCCCGGGAGAGCTATAGCACTAATGAAAAACTGTTTTTT. Translation gives CASSLARESYSTNEKLFF.

The rearrangement joins TRBV19 to TRBJ1-1; D remains unclear. Germline V gives CDR1 LNHDA, CDR2 SQIVND (reference sequence). V lost 4 bases, J lost 1 base, and 16 bases lay in between. This CDR3 is 16 amino acids long. CDR3: CASSTLGSGRNTEAFF. CDR3 in DNA: TGTGCCAGTAGTACCCTGGGCAGCGGAAGGAACACTGAAGCTTTCTTT.

The chain has TRBV18 and TRBJ1-1; 7 bases align to TRBD1. Trimming removed 4 bases from V and 5 bases from J; junction bases left unmatched: 10. CDR1 KGHSH and CDR2 LQKENI come from the germline V gene. This CDR3 comprises 15 residues. CDR3 loop: CASSRPTGEGTEAFF. As DNA, the CDR3 is TGTGCCAGCTCACGCCCAACAGGGGAAGGGACTGAAGCTTTCTTT.

J is TRBJ2-5 and V is TRBV2; 9 bases are a match to TRBD1. The CDR3 totals 16 residues. J lost 5 bases, V lost 3 bases, and 10 bases had no gene match. CDR1 is SNHLY, CDR2 FYNNEI, per germline. CDR3 protein: CASSEWGQGRGETQYF. CDR3 bases: TGTGCCAGCAGTGAGTGGGGACAGGGCAGAGGGGAGACCCAGTACTTC.

This clone was recorded once. The chain couples TRBV6-5 to TRBJ1-5; 9 bases agree with TRBD1. The CDR3 sequence is 15 residues long. V was pared by 8 bases and J by 6 bases, with 11 bases of the junction left unmatched. Germline V CDR1 and CDR2: MNHEY, SVGAGI. The CDR3 here is CASLVGTGQGQPQHF. CDR3 in DNA: TGTGCCAGCCTTGTCGGGACAGGGCAAGGTCAGCCCCAGCATTTT.

This chain joins TRBV3-1 (or the pseudogene TRBV3-2) and TRBJ1-5; TRBD1 agrees at 9 bases. Germline CDR1 reads LGHDT; CDR2 reads YNNKEL (reference sequence). The CDR3 contains 15 residues. The junction had 7 bases not matched to a gene; V was cut back by 3 bases and J by 7 bases. The CDR3 loop reads CASSHTGQGNQPQHF. The CDR3 bases are TGTGCCAGCAGCCACACAGGACAGGGGAACCAGCCCCAGCATTTT.

This clone appeared once. The chain uses TRBV24-1 and TRBJ2-2, with a possible D match to TRBD1 (5 bases). Trimming left V 3 bases short and J 1 base short, with 5 bases between. This CDR3 spans 14 amino acids. Germline V gives CDR1 KGHDR, CDR2 SFDVKD. The CDR3 bases are TGTGCCACCAGTGATGACAGGAACACCGGGGAGCTGTTTTTT. Translating gives CATSDDRNTGELFF.

The chain has TRBV30 and TRBJ2-5, with 7 bases matching TRBD2. The CDR3 has 13 residues. Per germline, CDR1 GTSNPN and CDR2 SVGIG (reference sequence). V was pared by 0 bases and J by 5 bases, with 3 bases of the junction left unmatched. CDR3 in amino acids: CAWSVMGGETQYF. The CDR3 nucleotides read TGTGCCTGGAGTGTTATGGGGGGGGAGACCCAGTACTTC.

This chain links TRBV6-6 with TRBJ2-5; 11 bases align to TRBD2. CDR3 length: 15 amino acids. Germline-derived CDR1 and CDR2 are MNHNY and SVGAGI (reference sequence). The V gene end was trimmed by 8 bases and the J gene end by 2 bases; junction bases not matched to a gene: 7. The CDR3 region is CASRASGGTQETQYF. In nucleotides, the CDR3 is TGTGCCAGCCGAGCTAGCGGGGGGACGCAAGAGACCCAGTACTTC.

CDR3 sequence (DNA): TGTGCCAGCAGCTTAGGGGGGGCAAGAAGCTCACCCCTCCACTTT. This translates into CASSLGGARSSPLHF. V and J are TRBV13 and TRBJ1-6, with D maybe TRBD1 (6 bases). CDR3 length equals 15 residues. Germline V lookup: CDR1 PRHDT, CDR2 FYEKMQ (reference sequence). V dropped 0 bases and J dropped 10 bases, with 13 bases sitting between them.

The chain couples TRBV29-1 to TRBJ1-1; D gene ambiguous. V gave up 3 bases and J gave up 3 bases, with 14 bases separating them. The CDR3 covers 14 residues. The V gene's germline CDR1 is SQVTM and CDR2 ANQGSEA. The CDR3 DNA sequence: TGCAGCGTTGAGGGGAGGCTGGCGGACACTGAAGCTTTCTTT. Its protein product is CSVEGRLADTEAFF.

This sequence joins TRBV27 and TRBJ1-6; D may be TRBD1 (6 bases). Trimming removed 7 bases from V and 6 bases from J, with 28 bases in between. CDR3 length equals 19 residues. Germline-derived CDR1 and CDR2 are MNHEY and SMNVEV (reference sequence). This chain's CDR3 is CASTPKPPFVGQSNSPLHF. CDR3 in DNA: TGTGCCAGCACTCCAAAACCCCCGTTCGTCGGACAGTCTAATTCACCCCTCCACTTT.

V is TRBV27 and J is TRBJ1-5; no firm D call. The CDR3 sequence is 13 residues long. The V gene lost 4 bases and the J gene lost 6 bases, with 10 bases spanning the gap. From germline, CDR1 is MNHEY and CDR2 SMNVEV (reference sequence). The CDR3 is CASSSRHSQPQHF. CDR3 nucleotide sequence: TGTGCCAGCAGTTCCCGGCACAGTCAGCCCCAGCATTTT.

The chain combines TRBV18 with TRBJ2-7, with 12 bases lining up with TRBD2. The CDR3 totals 18 residues. The germline gives CDR1 KGHSH, CDR2 LQKENI. The junction had 12 bases not matched to a gene; V was cut back by 5 bases and J by 1 base. The CDR3 here is CASSGTAWGTSGSYEQYF. CDR3 nucleotide sequence: TGTGCCAGCTCAGGGACCGCATGGGGGACTAGCGGGTCCTACGAGCAGTACTTC.

In the case of this clone: One end of the junction fails to match germline, which may point to a read error. The rearrangement links TRBV10-2 to TRBJ1-4; tentatively, D is TRBD1 (5 bases). CDR3 length: 14 amino acids. Germline CDR1 is WSHSY and CDR2 is SAAADI. The CDR3 coding sequence is TGCGCCAGCAGTGAGGACAGCAATAATGAAGAACTGTTTTTT. Translated, it gives CASSEDSNNEELFF.

The chain employs TRBV28 and TRBJ1-6, with 8 bases lining up with TRBD1. Losses at the gene ends were 1 base for V and 3 bases for J; bases not matched to a gene: 8. Germline assignment: CDR1 MDHEN and CDR2 SYDVKM. The CDR3 length is 18 residues. The CDR3 DNA follows: TGTGCCAGCAGTTTATCCCCCACAGGACAGGGCTATAATTCACCCCTCCACTTT. This encodes CASSLSPTGQGYNSPLHF.

The chain is built from TRBV29-1 and TRBJ2-5; 13 bases agree with TRBD2. CDR1 and CDR2 from the germline V gene are SQVTM and ANQGSEA. V dropped 8 bases and J dropped 1; count of bases not matched to a gene: 16. This CDR3 contains 18 residues. CDR3 coding DNA: TGCAGCACCGGACCCCCGGGACTAGCGGGGAACTCCCAAGAGACCCAGTACTTC. This gives the protein CSTGPPGLAGNSQETQYF.